This T cell receptor (beta chain) came from a study of CD8 T cells in ankylosing spondylitis. TCRdb fed the 5' RACE reads into MiXCR, producing one record per CDR3 protein. The table records about 220,000 distinct CDR3 sequences, around 24% of them present only once. This clonotype was observed at least ten times. Per germline, CDR1 SGHRS and CDR2 YFSETQ. J gave up 3 bases and V 0 bases, and 5 bases lay outside the gene matches. This CDR3 comprises 16 residues. This clonotype originated in a male donor with ankylosing spondylitis or in good health (not recorded which). The rearrangement uses TRBV5-1 and TRBJ2-3; TRBD2 agrees at 9 bases. The specimen sequenced was blood, either unsorted or a sorted T cell fraction (not recorded which). CDR3 residues: CASSLADSGSTDTQYF. The CDR3 DNA is TGCGCCAGCAGCTTGGCCGATAGCGGGAGTACAGATACGCAGTATTTT.